Listed below are T cell receptor beta chains from one sample, sequenced in a study of Ad26.COV2.S vaccination and SARS-CoV-2 variants. Repertoires were generated with immunoSEQ multiplex PCR, while TCRdb's copy carries only in-frame clones and drops some. There are approximately 300,000 clones in the sample; just over 85% occur only once, and around 1.9% lies in the top ten. Sequences were derived from peripheral blood, sampled in a trial of Ad26.COV2.S vaccine versus placebo. These receptors were obtained from a person between 18 and 59 years old who received the Ad26.COV2.S COVID-19 vaccine or a placebo. CDR3s include the opening cysteine and the closing phenylalanine or tryptophan. Fields, in order: D gene, J gene, V gene, clone size, CDR3 DNA, CDR3 protein. D genes are given only for firm matches. Some rows have no size entry. The others give once, few or many, or a class for an expanded clone.

D gene: -; J gene: TRBJ2-2; V gene: TRBV12-2; clone size: -; CDR3 DNA: TGTGCAAGTCGCCTCCCTGAGGGGGGGGGCCCCGGGGAGCTGTTTTTT; CDR3 protein: CASRLPEGGGPGELFF
D gene: TRBD1; J gene: TRBJ1-1; V gene: TRBV4-2; clone size: -; CDR3 DNA: TGTGCCAGCAGCACCTCCGGGACAGGGGAAACTGAAGCTTTCTTT; CDR3 protein: CASSTSGTGETEAFF
D gene: TRBD1; J gene: TRBJ2-7; V gene: TRBV3-1/TRBV3-2; clone size: -; CDR3 DNA: TGTGCCAGCAGCCCCCGAAGACAGGGGGGCTACGAGCAGTACTTC; CDR3 protein: CASSPRRQGGYEQYF
D gene: TRBD1; J gene: TRBJ2-2; V gene: TRBV5-1; clone size: -; CDR3 DNA: TGCGCCAGCAGCAGACAGGGGATTGATGACACCGGGGAGCTGTTTTTT; CDR3 protein: CASSRQGIDDTGELFF
D gene: -; J gene: TRBJ1-4; V gene: TRBV6-2/TRBV6-3; clone size: -; CDR3 DNA: TGTGCCAGCAGTTCTCCGAGGAGTTCATGGGGTGAAAAACTGTTTTTT; CDR3 protein: CASSSPRSSWGEKLFF
D gene: -; J gene: TRBJ1-1; V gene: TRBV14; clone size: -; CDR3 DNA: TGTGCCAGCAGCCAAGAAGGCGAGGCAGGGGATCGGCAGAAGACTGAAGCTTTCTTT; CDR3 protein: CASSQEGEAGDRQKTEAFF
D gene: -; J gene: TRBJ2-1; V gene: TRBV2; clone size: -; CDR3 DNA: TGTGCCAGCAGCGCATACAATGAGCAGTTCTTC; CDR3 protein: CASSAYNEQFF
D gene: TRBD1; J gene: TRBJ1-1; V gene: TRBV5-4; clone size: -; CDR3 DNA: TGTGCCAGCAGCTTAGGGAGGACAGGGAACACTGAAGCTTTCTTT; CDR3 protein: CASSLGRTGNTEAFF
D gene: -; J gene: TRBJ2-2; V gene: TRBV5-1; clone size: -; CDR3 DNA: TGCGCCAGCAGCTTAAACGTAGAAGCCGGGGAGCTGTTTTTT; CDR3 protein: CASSLNVEAGELFF
D gene: -; J gene: TRBJ1-6; V gene: TRBV7-2; clone size: -; CDR3 DNA: TGTGCCAGCAGCTCCAGGGAGGGTTCACCCCTCCACTTT; CDR3 protein: CASSSREGSPLHF
D gene: -; J gene: TRBJ1-6; V gene: TRBV27; clone size: -; CDR3 DNA: TGTGCCAGCAGTCCCGGGGGGCGGAATTCACCCCTCCACTTT; CDR3 protein: CASSPGGRNSPLHF
D gene: TRBD1; J gene: TRBJ2-5; V gene: TRBV5-1; clone size: -; CDR3 DNA: TGCGCCAGCAGCTTGGCGACAGGGCAAGAGACCCAGTACTTC; CDR3 protein: CASSLATGQETQYF
D gene: -; J gene: TRBJ1-1; V gene: TRBV4-1; clone size: -; CDR3 DNA: TGCGCCAGCAGCCAAGGTTCGAGTATAGGTTTCGGCACTGAAGCTTTCTTT; CDR3 protein: CASSQGSSIGFGTEAFF
D gene: TRBD1; J gene: TRBJ2-7; V gene: TRBV30; clone size: -; CDR3 DNA: TGTGCCTGGAGCTTCGGACAGGGGGCGTACGAGCAGTACTTC; CDR3 protein: CAWSFGQGAYEQYF
D gene: -; J gene: TRBJ2-7; V gene: TRBV5-1; clone size: -; CDR3 DNA: TGCGCCAGCAGCTTGGGAACGACGGGGTATTACGAGCAGTACTTC; CDR3 protein: CASSLGTTGYYEQYF
D gene: -; J gene: TRBJ2-7; V gene: TRBV6-5; clone size: few; CDR3 DNA: TGTGCCAGCACCCCCGGCAGTACCTACGAGCAGTACTTC; CDR3 protein: CASTPGSTYEQYF
D gene: -; J gene: TRBJ2-3; V gene: TRBV7-3; clone size: -; CDR3 DNA: TGTGCCAGCTCCCGTGGGCAAGATACGCAGTATTTT; CDR3 protein: CASSRGQDTQYF
D gene: TRBD1; J gene: TRBJ1-3; V gene: TRBV30; clone size: -; CDR3 DNA: TGTGCCTGGAGTCAACAGGGGCAAGGAAACACCATATATTTT; CDR3 protein: CAWSQQGQGNTIYF
D gene: TRBD1; J gene: TRBJ2-6; V gene: TRBV7-2; clone size: -; CDR3 DNA: TGTGCCAGCAGCCTTAGGGGGCCTGGGGCCAACGTCCTGACTTTC; CDR3 protein: CASSLRGPGANVLTF
D gene: -; J gene: TRBJ2-1; V gene: TRBV10-2; clone size: few; CDR3 DNA: TGCGCCAGCAGTGCCCGGGAACAGCAGTTCTTC; CDR3 protein: CASSAREQQFF
D gene: -; J gene: TRBJ2-3; V gene: TRBV5-1; clone size: -; CDR3 DNA: TGCGCCAGCAGCCCGGACAGTCGAGGAGATACGCAGTATTTT; CDR3 protein: CASSPDSRGDTQYF
D gene: -; J gene: TRBJ1-1; V gene: TRBV19; clone size: -; CDR3 DNA: TGTGCCAGTAGTTTAGGACGGAAAGACACTGAAGCTTTCTTT; CDR3 protein: CASSLGRKDTEAFF
D gene: -; J gene: TRBJ2-5; V gene: TRBV6-6; clone size: -; CDR3 DNA: TGTGCCAGCAGTTACGGGGCTGGGGAGACCCAGTACTTC; CDR3 protein: CASSYGAGETQYF
D gene: -; J gene: TRBJ1-2; V gene: TRBV5-8; clone size: once; CDR3 DNA: TGTGCCAGCAGCTTGGCCGGACCCAACTATGGCTACACCTTC; CDR3 protein: CASSLAGPNYGYTF
D gene: TRBD1; J gene: TRBJ2-4; V gene: TRBV19; clone size: -; CDR3 DNA: TGTGCCAGTAGTCGGGACAGGGAAACGGACATTCAGTACTTC; CDR3 protein: CASSRDRETDIQYF
D gene: TRBD1; J gene: TRBJ1-2; V gene: TRBV13; clone size: -; CDR3 DNA: TGTGCCAGCAGCGCTCCGGCAGGGGGGATTTGGGGCTACACCTTC; CDR3 protein: CASSAPAGGIWGYTF
D gene: -; J gene: TRBJ1-1; V gene: TRBV2; clone size: once; CDR3 DNA: TGTGCCAGCAGTGCAACCCTCAGGGTTTCTGCTTTCTTT; CDR3 protein: CASSATLRVSAFF
D gene: -; J gene: TRBJ1-2; V gene: TRBV5-1; clone size: -; CDR3 DNA: TGCGCCAGCAGCTTGGACCCAGGGAGGGGCTATGGCTACACCTTC; CDR3 protein: CASSLDPGRGYGYTF
D gene: -; J gene: TRBJ1-4; V gene: TRBV11-2; clone size: -; CDR3 DNA: TGTGCCAGCAGCTCGGTCGCCGGTGTCAATGAAAAACTGTTTTTT; CDR3 protein: CASSSVAGVNEKLFF
D gene: -; J gene: TRBJ1-2; V gene: TRBV7-2; clone size: -; CDR3 DNA: TGTGCCAGCAGCCCGCGGACAGAGCGCTATGGCTACACCTTC; CDR3 protein: CASSPRTERYGYTF
D gene: -; J gene: TRBJ1-1; V gene: TRBV5-1; clone size: -; CDR3 DNA: TGCGCCAGCAGCTTCCGGACGTTGAACACTGAAGCTTTCTTT; CDR3 protein: CASSFRTLNTEAFF
D gene: -; J gene: TRBJ1-6; V gene: TRBV6-5; clone size: -; CDR3 DNA: TGTGCCAGCAGTTACTCACTTTGGCCCGGGGGGTCACCCCTCCACTTT; CDR3 protein: CASSYSLWPGGSPLHF
D gene: -; J gene: TRBJ1-2; V gene: TRBV19; clone size: -; CDR3 DNA: TGTGCCAGTAATGCGGGATATGGCTACACCTTC; CDR3 protein: CASNAGYGYTF
D gene: -; J gene: TRBJ1-4; V gene: TRBV7-2; clone size: once; CDR3 DNA: TGTGCCAGCAGCTCCGTCGTGGGAGTAGAAAAACTGTTTTTT; CDR3 protein: CASSSVVGVEKLFF
D gene: -; J gene: TRBJ2-7; V gene: TRBV7-2; clone size: -; CDR3 DNA: TGTGCCAGCAGCTTAGTTTATAGTCGGACGGCGAATAACTACGAGCAGTACTTC; CDR3 protein: CASSLVYSRTANNYEQYF
D gene: -; J gene: TRBJ1-5; V gene: TRBV27; clone size: -; CDR3 DNA: TGTGCCAGCAGTACCGCGCATCAGCCCCAGCATTTT; CDR3 protein: CASSTAHQPQHF
D gene: TRBD1; J gene: TRBJ1-4; V gene: TRBV6-5; clone size: -; CDR3 DNA: TGTGCCAGCAGCCCGGGACAGGCGGGAAATGAAAAACTGTTTTTT; CDR3 protein: CASSPGQAGNEKLFF
D gene: -; J gene: TRBJ2-7; V gene: TRBV7-2; clone size: -; CDR3 DNA: TGTGCCAGCAGCGCCCCCGGACCACTGAACGAGCAGTACTTC; CDR3 protein: CASSAPGPLNEQYF
D gene: -; J gene: TRBJ1-5; V gene: TRBV19; clone size: once; CDR3 DNA: TGTGCCAGTAGTCGGGGGAGCAATCAGCCCCAGCATTTT; CDR3 protein: CASSRGSNQPQHF
D gene: -; J gene: TRBJ1-4; V gene: TRBV7-8; clone size: -; CDR3 DNA: TGTGCCAGCAGCTTTCCAGGGTTTCCAACTAATGAAAAACTGTTTTTT; CDR3 protein: CASSFPGFPTNEKLFF
D gene: -; J gene: TRBJ2-2; V gene: TRBV6-5; clone size: -; CDR3 DNA: TGTGCCAACCGTGGAGGTGGGCCGAACACCGGGGAGCTGTTTTTT; CDR3 protein: CANRGGGPNTGELFF
D gene: TRBD2; J gene: TRBJ2-3; V gene: TRBV7-2; clone size: -; CDR3 DNA: TGTGCCAGCAGTCCCAGCGGGGGGGCCGGGGGGACAGATACGCAGTATTTT; CDR3 protein: CASSPSGGAGGTDTQYF
D gene: -; J gene: TRBJ1-6; V gene: TRBV5-1; clone size: few; CDR3 DNA: TGCGCCAGCAGCTTGGACAGTTCTAATTCACCCCTCCACTTT; CDR3 protein: CASSLDSSNSPLHF